This section outlines one T cell receptor (beta chain) sequence together with its context. It has no known antigen specificity. Within one base of it there is no much larger clone, and no base qualities were kept. Using the deep immunoSEQ assay, TCR CDR3 regions were amplified from genomic DNA by multiplex PCR. Extracted genomic DNA from each cell subset was distributed evenly across all wells of several immunoSEQ 96-well plates, and each plate was treated as a replicate. For sorted subsets, approximately 210 ng genomic DNA, equal to 30,000 or so T cell genomes, was loaded into each replicate PCR. Purified libraries were measured with a Qubit 3.0 fluorometer, size-checked on a Bioanalyzer 2100, and measured again with the KAPA Library Quantification kit. Every immunoSEQ 96-well plate was sequenced on a separate single-read 150-cycle Illumina NextSeq 550 flow cell. Per the authors' processing: Because the immunoSEQ output included only junctional sequences and no quality scores, the filtering could not be the same as the filtering used for full-length reads. To assign V/J genes and CDR3, sequences were annotated against IMGT germline references using PyIR, a Python wrapper for IgBLAST v1.9. Any read was removed if the V/J assignment was weak (E-value above 1e-6), the CDR3 was missing, or the read contained stop codons, out-of-frame junctions, or ambiguous translated residues. V3J clonotypes were defined by identical inferred V gene, J gene, and CDR3 amino acid sequence. To compute the percentage overlap between repertoires, the number of shared unique clonotypes was divided by the size of the smaller repertoire. Repertoire richness was assessed with RTK rarefaction, the Chao1 estimator, and Recon v2.1 estimates of unobserved clonotypes. Generation probabilities were computed with OLGA for all TCRbeta clonotypes obtained by the gDNA method from a handful of donors. The table was pulled from immuneACCESS by TCRdb, which kept in-frame rearrangements only. Such tables lose some clones; where checked, under half of the loss comes from unresolved V genes, and the rest has no known cause. The DNA gave D and trimming, while V, J and clone size come from that table. Across this sample there are approximately 530,000 clones, with 90% to 97% seen only once. The ten top clones hold under 0.06% of the sample.

Healthy HIV-negative adults with no recently reported acute infections or vaccinations were included as donors. Every donor was a Caucasian adult living in Nashville, Tennessee, USA. CD4+ T cells were enriched by magnetic negative selection, after which naive cells were positively selected on CD45RA and the negative fraction was taken as the memory subset. Blood was collected by leukapheresis, and PBMCs were isolated by Ficoll-Histopaque density gradient centrifugation and then cryopreserved in liquid nitrogen vapor phase. Analytical flow cytometry was used to check the purity and quantity of every magnetically sorted T cell population. Genomic DNA was isolated from every sorted fraction and measured by UV absorbance on a Nanodrop 2000c. As encoded in the germline V gene, CDR1 is SGHRS while CDR2 is YFSETQ. The CDR3 runs 13 residues from the cysteine to the phenylalanine. CDR3 DNA only is kept here, 39 bases in frame from base 1. Relative to germline, V is 0 bases shorter and J is 7 bases shorter, with 10 bases between their ends.

This specimen belongs to a study of shared clonotypes between healthy human individuals (TCRdb year 2020). Regarding the research as a whole: The cohort comprised a couple of women and a few men aged 18 to 49 years. For each donor, three plates each were used for CD4 naive and CD4 memory, two plates were used for CD8 naive, and one plate was used for CD8 memory. Blood TCR repertoires of five healthy adults were deeply sequenced to estimate repertoire size and the extent of clonotype sharing between individuals. To increase sequencing depth and limit assay-specific biases, different laboratories used diverse techniques to prepare libraries and sequence TCR repertoires. Each donor's leukapheresis produced roughly between about 0.8 and 8.9 billion PBMCs.

Overall results and qualifications from the work: Incomplete sequencing was indicated by rarefaction of sorted-subset datasets, despite the large sequencing depth. Pairwise subsampling indicated that sequencing depth was expected to affect the degree of clonotype sharing among donors. Larger estimated clonotype richness was generally found for naive subsets than for memory subsets. Because the study included a small number of donors, the genetic and exposure-history diversity represented was limited. Clonotypes shared by all four sorted-subset donors showed higher generation probabilities than non-shared clonotypes. Only blood was sampled, and tissue TCR repertoires likely differ from those in blood. Across a few donors, roughly 5.4% of naive CD4, approximately 4% of naive CD8, approximately 2.5% of memory CD4, and about 0.4% of memory CD8 clonotypes were shared.

Sequencing input: naive CD4+ T cells sorted from blood. The sample's cell subset or site label, decoded: CD45RA+ positively selected. This sequence uses TRBV5-1 and TRBJ1-1, with no confident D gene call. This clonotype was obtained from a woman in her 30s in good health. The nucleotides read TGCGCCAGCAGCTTGGTGGTAAGTGGTGAAGCTTTCTTT. This encodes CASSLVVSGEAFF.